This TCR beta chain was captured in a study of metastatic and nonmetastatic thyroid tumors. Findings and limits, study-wide: According to reports, the diversity of TCR beta was significantly higher in malignant thyroid tumors than in benign nodules, and this held in both blood and tumor samples.

Treatment of any kind had been given to no patient before thyroid surgery. Germline V gene sequence: CDR1 SGHRS, CDR2 YFSETQ. The CDR3 extends over 16 amino acids. Trimming stripped 0 bases from V and 5 bases from J, with 16 bases between. This clone was recorded many times. Its antigen is unknown. Original methodology: A distant-metastasis classifier for papillary thyroid cancer was built using CDR3 differences across clinicopathological groups. TCRdb reanalyzed the PCR reads via MiXCR. TCRdb's processing, not the authors', yielded these V and J calls. The data show tens of thousands of clones, with about a sixth seen just once and around 20% held by the top ten.

Sequences were obtained from blood. The chain recombines TRBV5-1 with TRBJ2-3; perhaps TRBD1 as D (5 bases). The TCR originated in a female donor with papillary thyroid cancer or a benign thyroid nodule (not recorded which). Some clones in this sample may be carry-over from other donors' samples. The CDR3 DNA sequence: TGCGCCAGCAGCTTGGGGGGCATGGGTGATTTAGATACGCAGTATTTT. Amino acid sequence: CASSLGGMGDLDTQYF. Full variable domain (outside the CDR3, taken from reference TRBV5-1 and TRBJ2-3): KAGVTQTPRYLIKTRGQQVTLSCSPISGHRSVSWYQQTPGQGLQFLFEYFSETQRNKGNFPGRFSGRQFSNSRSEMNVSTLELGDSALYLCASSLGGMGDLDTQYFGPGTRLTVL.